In this sample, the clone carrying this T cell receptor beta chain turned up a few times. The sample originates from a study of shared T cell receptors in the human thymus. Some clones are missing from TCRdb's copy, which holds only in-frame ones; the method was immunoSEQ multiplex PCR. The data show about 500,000 clones, about 80% seen once. CDR1 and CDR2 from the germline V gene are MNHNS and SASEGT. Trimming took 3 bases from V and 7 from J; bases not matched to a gene: 13. The CDR3 length is 17 residues. Another study also made use of these data, one on human thymus T cells. That work contributes: Thymus tissue was removed during corrective cardiac surgery. Across thymic and blood repertoires, the usage of V and J genes appeared to be biased. Related research described strongly overlapping thymic repertoires in unrelated people.

The source of this sequence is a boy younger than two with a congenital heart defect. The sequenced sample was thymocytes. The chain recombines TRBV6-1 with TRBJ2-1, with TRBD1 identical over 9 bases. The CDR3 region is CASSDGGGTGNPNEQFF. The CDR3 region has the DNA TGTGCCAGCAGTGATGGGGGAGGGACAGGGAACCCGAATGAGCAGTTCTTC.